The next 22 T cell receptor beta chains were all read from a single sample in a study of PD-1 blockade in classical Hodgkin lymphoma. The time point: cycle 4 day 1 (C4D1), after more than five weeks of nivolumab. Every patient experienced relapse after autologous stem cell transplantation, and brentuximab vedotin exposure varied. Clones were read by immunoSEQ multiplex PCR, and TCRdb kept only the in-frame ones, dropping some. The table lists roughly 27,000 clones, around three quarters of them singletons. The sample consisted of peripheral blood mononuclear cells (PBMCs), taken before the fourth cycle of nivolumab. The source is a human donor with classical Hodgkin lymphoma.

J is TRBJ1-3 and V is TRBV5-1; possible D gene TRBD1, 6 bases. Germline V lookup: CDR1 SGHRS, CDR2 YFSETQ. Trimming took off 4 bases at V and 1 base at J, with 18 bases between the two ends. The CDR3 consists of 17 residues. This chain's CDR3 is CASSLGGGAPSGNTIYF. As DNA, the CDR3 is TGCGCCAGCAGCCTTGGAGGGGGGGCGCCGTCTGGAAACACCATATATTTT. Looking up the rest from reference TRBV5-1 and TRBJ1-3 gives the full variable domain: KAGVTQTPRYLIKTRGQQVTLSCSPISGHRSVSWYQQTPGQGLQFLFEYFSETQRNKGNFPGRFSGRQFSNSRSEMNVSTLELGDSALYLCASSLGGGAPSGNTIYFGEGSWLTVV.

The chain couples TRBV19 to TRBJ1-5; D may be TRBD1 (5 bases). V was clipped by 3 bases and J by 0 bases, with 9 bases between them. Germline CDR1 LNHDA, CDR2 SQIVND (reference sequence). The CDR3 totals 15 residues. The CDR3 DNA reads TGTGCCAGTAGTATGGGGCAGGTTAGCAATCAGCCCCAGCATTTT. It specifies CASSMGQVSNQPQHF. Full variable domain (remainder filled in from reference TRBV19 and TRBJ1-5): DGGITQSPKYLFRKEGQNVTLSCEQNLNHDAMYWYRQDPGQGLRLIYYSQIVNDFQKGDIAEGYSVSREKKESFPLTVTSAQKNPTAFYLCASSMGQVSNQPQHFGDGTRLSIL.

This clone was picked up a small number of times. V is TRBV7-9 and J is TRBJ1-1; D is unresolved. V shed 5 bases and J shed 1 base, with 8 bases lying between them. This CDR3 is built from 13 residues. The V gene's germline CDR1 is SEHNR and CDR2 FQNEAQ (reference sequence). The DNA for the CDR3 is TGTGCCAGCAGCAAGGACCCGAACACTGAAGCTTTCTTT. Translation gives CASSKDPNTEAFF. Variable domain in full (rest from reference TRBV7-9 and TRBJ1-1): DTGVSQNPRHKITKRGQNVTFRCDPISEHNRLYWYRQTLGQGPEFLTYFQNEAQLEKSRLLSDRFSAERPKGSFSTLEIQRTEQGDSAMYLCASSKDPNTEAFFGQGTRLTVV.

This clone was counted between two and nine times. This rearrangement joins TRBV27 to TRBJ1-1; 7 nucleotides align to TRBD1. CDR1 and CDR2 from the germline V gene are MNHEY and SMNVEV (reference sequence). The CDR3 length is 14 residues. J was trimmed by 0 bases and V by 11 bases; bases with no gene match: 9. In DNA form, the CDR3 reads TGTGCCTCGAGAAGGGGGCTTATGAACACTGAAGCTTTCTTT. Amino acids: CASRRGLMNTEAFF.

The chain recombines TRBV5-5 with TRBJ2-3, with a weak D call TRBD1 (5 bases). The CDR3 is 17 residues long. Trimming took 4 bases from V and 3 from J, leaving 21 bases between them. In germline, CDR1 is SGHKS, CDR2 YYEKEE (reference sequence). The CDR3 reads CASSLQVAAGLTDTQYF. Here the CDR3 DNA reads TGTGCCAGCAGCCTGCAGGTGGCGGCAGGGTTGACAGATACGCAGTATTTT.

This chain connects TRBV28 to TRBJ2-7; TRBD1 agrees at 9 bases. V lost 5 bases to trimming and J lost 2 bases; unmatched junction nucleotides: 16. The CDR3 has 18 residues. Per the germline V gene, CDR1 is MDHEN and CDR2 is SYDVKM. CDR3 residues: CASSETPGQGHGAYEQYF. The CDR3 DNA follows: TGTGCCAGCAGTGAAACTCCGGGACAGGGACATGGGGCCTACGAGCAGTACTTC.

This clone appeared once. The chain employs TRBV30 and TRBJ2-3; D is undetermined. V was trimmed by 5 bases and J by 3 bases, leaving 6 bases between them. The CDR3 consists of 11 residues. Germline CDR1 and CDR2: GTSNPN and SVGIG (reference sequence). CDR3 region: CAWQVTDTQYF. The CDR3 nucleotides are TGTGCCTGGCAGGTAACAGATACGCAGTATTTT.

The rearrangement links TRBV29-1 to TRBJ2-1; 9 nucleotides align to TRBD1. The CDR3 totals 16 residues. From germline, CDR1 is SQVTM and CDR2 ANQGSEA. With V trimmed by 3 bases and J by 0 bases, 6 bases remained unmatched. CDR3 in DNA: TGCAGCGTTGAGCCCGACAGGGGGAGCTCCTACAATGAGCAGTTCTTC. It specifies CSVEPDRGSSYNEQFF.

In this sample, this clone turned up a few times. The V and J genes are TRBV27 and TRBJ1-5, with 8 bases identical to TRBD1. The CDR3 has 13 residues. CDR1 and CDR2 from the germline V gene are MNHEY and SMNVEV (reference sequence). Losses at the gene ends were 5 bases for V and 8 bases for J; bases not matched to a gene: 5. The CDR3 DNA is TGTGCCAGCAGTGCTGGGACAGGAAAGCCCCAGCATTTT. Its protein is CASSAGTGKPQHF.

This sequence joins TRBV5-1 and TRBJ2-6; D unresolved. The CDR3 is 16 residues long. Germline CDR1 reads SGHRS; CDR2 reads YFSETQ. Trimming shortened V by 4 bases and J by 0 bases, and 11 bases separated the two germline ends. The CDR3 spells CASSLPEPSGANVLTF. CDR3 nucleotides: TGCGCCAGCAGCCTACCCGAACCCTCTGGGGCCAACGTCCTGACTTTC.

CDR3 protein: CASSGLGGNSPLHF. The CDR3 DNA is TGTGCCAGCAGCGGACTGGGGGGTAATTCACCCCTCCACTTT. The chain combines TRBV2 with TRBJ1-6, with D tentatively TRBD1 (5 bases). This CDR3 contains 14 residues. From germline, CDR1 is SNHLY and CDR2 FYNNEI. The V and J ends lost 6 bases and 6 bases respectively, with 12 bases between them.

The CDR3 region is CASSLPGGRNTGELFF. The CDR3, as DNA: TGCGCCAGCAGCCTCCCAGGCGGGCGGAACACCGGGGAGCTGTTTTTT. V is TRBV4-1 and J is TRBJ2-2; D is perhaps TRBD2 (5 bases). V was clipped by 4 bases and J by 1 base, with 13 bases between them. There are 16 residues in the CDR3. The germline gives CDR1 MGHRA, CDR2 YSYEKL.

The J gene is TRBJ2-1, the V gene TRBV6-1, with D tentatively TRBD2 (5 bases). Germline-derived CDR1 and CDR2 are MNHNS and SASEGT. The length of the CDR3 is 15 residues. Trimming stripped 5 bases from V and 9 bases from J, with 20 bases between. The CDR3 sequence is CASSPEDAASGEQFF. The CDR3 DNA reads as TGTGCCAGCAGTCCAGAGGACGCTGCAAGCGGTGAGCAGTTCTTC.

The chain combines TRBV19 with TRBJ2-1, with a possible D match to TRBD1 (6 bases). CDR1 and CDR2 (germline): LNHDA, SQIVND (reference sequence). CDR3 size: 15 residues. Trimming took 5 bases from V and 0 from J, leaving 11 bases between them. Here the CDR3 DNA reads TGTGCCAGTAGTGCCCGGGACACCTCCTACAATGAGCAGTTCTTC. This translates into CASSARDTSYNEQFF. Filled out from reference TRBV19 and TRBJ2-1, the complete variable domain reads DGGITQSPKYLFRKEGQNVTLSCEQNLNHDAMYWYRQDPGQGLRLIYYSQIVNDFQKGDIAEGYSVSREKKESFPLTVTSAQKNPTAFYLCASSARDTSYNEQFFGPGTRLTVL.

This clone was found once. The chain has TRBV19 and TRBJ2-1; 11 bases match TRBD2. The germline gives CDR1 LNHDA, CDR2 SQIVND (reference sequence). The CDR3 is 16 residues long. Trimming took 6 bases from V and 3 from J; bases not matched to a gene: 7. CDR3 in DNA: TGTGCCAGTAGGGGGCCGGGACTAGCGGACTACAATGAGCAGTTCTTC. Its translation: CASRGPGLADYNEQFF. The full variable domain, in which reference TRBV19 and TRBJ2-1 provide the parts outside the CDR3, is DGGITQSPKYLFRKEGQNVTLSCEQNLNHDAMYWYRQDPGQGLRLIYYSQIVNDFQKGDIAEGYSVSREKKESFPLTVTSAQKNPTAFYLCASRGPGLADYNEQFFGPGTRLTVL.

The rearrangement uses TRBV28 and TRBJ2-7; 9 nucleotides align to TRBD1. V shed 8 bases, J shed 5 bases, and the junction held 10 bases outside the gene matches. The CDR3 length is 14 residues. Germline V gives CDR1 MDHEN, CDR2 SYDVKM. CDR3 nucleotide sequence: TGTGCCAGCCTTGCCGGGACAGGGTGGAACGAGCAGTACTTC. Translating gives CASLAGTGWNEQYF.

The rearrangement joins TRBV2 to TRBJ2-3; 11 bases line up with TRBD2. V gave up 7 bases and J gave up 6 bases; unmatched junction bases: 9. CDR1 is SNHLY and CDR2 is FYNNEI in the germline V gene. This CDR3 has 15 residues. This CDR3 is CASTLLAGGPDTQYF. CDR3 coding DNA: TGTGCCAGCACCCTCTTAGCGGGGGGGCCGGATACGCAGTATTTT. The full variable domain, with the rest looked up from reference TRBV2 and TRBJ2-3, is EPEVTQTPSHQVTQMGQEVILRCVPISNHLYFYWYRQILGQKVEFLVSFYNNEISEKSEIFDDQFSVERPDGSNFTLKIRSTKLEDSAMYFCASTLLAGGPDTQYFGPGTRLTVL.

J is TRBJ1-2 and V is TRBV7-9; perhaps TRBD1 as D (5 bases). Germline V gives CDR1 SEHNR, CDR2 FQNEAQ (reference sequence). V gave up 5 bases and J gave up 2 bases, with 12 bases separating them. The CDR3 is 14 amino acids. CDR3 nucleotides: TGTGCCAGCAGCCTCCAGGGTTCCAACTATGGCTACACCTTC. Amino acid sequence: CASSLQGSNYGYTF.

J is TRBJ2-3 and V is TRBV5-1; D may be TRBD1 (5 bases). The germline gives CDR1 SGHRS, CDR2 YFSETQ. The CDR3 is made up of 16 amino acids. Trimming took 1 base from V and 5 from J, leaving 17 bases between them. The CDR3 nucleotides read TGCGCCAGCAGCTTGCTGCTGTCAGGGAACCGAGATACGCAGTATTTT. It specifies CASSLLLSGNRDTQYF.

By share, this clone counts as medium-sized (0.01 to 0.1%). The J gene is TRBJ2-1, the V gene TRBV18; 7 bases line up with TRBD1. Trimming took 4 bases from V and 3 from J; bases not matched to a gene: 3. This CDR3 contains 14 residues. Germline assignment: CDR1 KGHSH and CDR2 LQKENI. CDR3 in DNA: TGTGCCAGCTCACGGACAGGATTCTACAATGAGCAGTTCTTC. The encoded protein is CASSRTGFYNEQFF.

This clone is judged medium-sized. The rearrangement uses TRBV7-9 and TRBJ2-1; D unclear. Trimming shortened V by 11 bases and J by 0 bases, and 11 bases separated the two germline ends. There are 13 residues in the CDR3. CDR1 is SEHNR, CDR2 FQNEAQ, per germline (reference sequence). As DNA, the CDR3 is TGTGCCGGAAAGGTTAGCTCCTACAATGAGCAGTTCTTC. Amino acids: CAGKVSSYNEQFF.

This chain links TRBV2 with TRBJ2-1; 7 bases are a match to TRBD2. CDR1 is SNHLY, CDR2 FYNNEI, per germline. The ends lost 7 bases at V and 6 bases at J; junction bases unmatched: 9. CDR3 size: 14 residues. This CDR3 reads CASKTSGALNEQFF. In DNA form, the CDR3 reads TGTGCCAGCAAGACCAGCGGGGCCCTCAATGAGCAGTTCTTC.